This TCR beta chain is drawn from a study of T cells in Graves' hyperthyroidism and ophthalmopathy. Study-level results: In the analysis, a 13 V-J model separated ophthalmopathy from stable hyperthyroidism. Most thyroid clonotypes expanded above 0.001 were also detected in blood.

Turning to this clonotype: What it binds is not known.

Based on clinical symptoms, serum thyroxine and TRAb, thyroid ultrasound and orbital computed tomography, diagnoses were reached. The CDR3 is 13 residues long. Trimming removed 7 bases at V and 1 base at J, with 8 bases between. Germline loops: CDR1 MNHEY, CDR2 SVGEGT. RNA transcripts served as the template for amplifying TCR beta CDR3 regions. First-round RT-PCR with HTBI primers amplified the TCR CDR3 region. Via MiXCR, TCRdb re-called the multiplex PCR reads, giving one row per CDR3 protein. The sample carries roughly 290,000 distinct CDR3 sequences, around 15% recorded once. The V call is TRBV6-2 or TRBV6-3, the J call TRBJ1-3; D is uncertain. The receptor was derived from a woman aged 55-70 years with Graves' ophthalmopathy. The sample comprised blood. The CDR3 region is CASIRDSGNTIYF. CDR3 bases: TGTGCCAGCATTAGAGATTCTGGAAACACCATATATTTT.